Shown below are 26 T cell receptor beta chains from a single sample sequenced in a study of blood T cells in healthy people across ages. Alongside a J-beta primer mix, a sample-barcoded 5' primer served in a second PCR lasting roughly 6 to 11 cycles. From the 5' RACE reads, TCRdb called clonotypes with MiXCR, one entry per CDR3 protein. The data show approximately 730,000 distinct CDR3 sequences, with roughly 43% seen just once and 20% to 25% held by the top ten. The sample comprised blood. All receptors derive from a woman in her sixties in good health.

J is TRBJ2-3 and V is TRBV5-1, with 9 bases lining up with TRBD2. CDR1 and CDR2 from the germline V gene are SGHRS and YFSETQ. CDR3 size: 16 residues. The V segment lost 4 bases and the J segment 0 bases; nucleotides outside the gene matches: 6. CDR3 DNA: TGCGCCAGCAGCCATAGCGGGGGCCGAAGCACAGATACGCAGTATTTT. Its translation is CASSHSGGRSTDTQYF. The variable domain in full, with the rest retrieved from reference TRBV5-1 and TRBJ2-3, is KAGVTQTPRYLIKTRGQQVTLSCSPISGHRSVSWYQQTPGQGLQFLFEYFSETQRNKGNFPGRFSGRQFSNSRSEMNVSTLELGDSALYLCASSHSGGRSTDTQYFGPGTRLTVL.

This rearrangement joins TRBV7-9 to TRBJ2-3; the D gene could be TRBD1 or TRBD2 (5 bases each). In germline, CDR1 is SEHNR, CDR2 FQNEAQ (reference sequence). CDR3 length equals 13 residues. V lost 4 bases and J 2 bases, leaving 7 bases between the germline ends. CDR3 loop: CASSWDDTDTQYF. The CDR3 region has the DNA TGTGCCAGCAGCTGGGACGACACAGATACGCAGTATTTT.

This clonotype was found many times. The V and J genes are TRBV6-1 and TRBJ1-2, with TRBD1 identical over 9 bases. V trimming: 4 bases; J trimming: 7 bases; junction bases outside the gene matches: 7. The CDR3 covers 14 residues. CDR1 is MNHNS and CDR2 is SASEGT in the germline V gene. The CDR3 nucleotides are TGTGCCAGCAGTGCCCGGACAGGGGAACGTGGCTACACCTTC. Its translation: CASSARTGERGYTF.

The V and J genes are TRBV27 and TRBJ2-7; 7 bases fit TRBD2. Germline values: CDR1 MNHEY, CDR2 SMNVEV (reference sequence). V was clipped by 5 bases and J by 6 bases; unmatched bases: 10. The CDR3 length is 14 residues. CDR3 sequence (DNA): TGTGCCAGCAGTGTGACTAGCATAAGGGCCGAGCAGTACTTC. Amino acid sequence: CASSVTSIRAEQYF.

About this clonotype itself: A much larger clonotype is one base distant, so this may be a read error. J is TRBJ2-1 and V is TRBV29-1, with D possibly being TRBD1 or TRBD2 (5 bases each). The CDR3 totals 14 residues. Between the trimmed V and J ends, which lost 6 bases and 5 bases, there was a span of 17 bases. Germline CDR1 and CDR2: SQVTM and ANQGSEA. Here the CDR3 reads CSVTGTEAHNEQFF. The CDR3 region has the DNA TGCAGCGTAACCGGGACCGAGGCCCACAATGAGCAGTTCTTC.

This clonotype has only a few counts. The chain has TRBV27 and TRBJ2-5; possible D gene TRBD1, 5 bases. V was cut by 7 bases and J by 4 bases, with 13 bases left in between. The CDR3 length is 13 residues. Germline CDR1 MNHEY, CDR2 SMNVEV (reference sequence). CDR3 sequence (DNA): TGTGCCAGCACTTCCCCAGGGCGAGAGACCCAGTACTTC. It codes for CASTSPGRETQYF.

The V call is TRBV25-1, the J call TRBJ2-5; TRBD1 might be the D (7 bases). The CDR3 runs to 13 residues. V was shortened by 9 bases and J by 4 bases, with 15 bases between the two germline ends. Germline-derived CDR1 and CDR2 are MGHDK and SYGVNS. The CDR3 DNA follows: TGTGCCAGTTCCAAGCAGGGGGGAGAGACCCAGTACTTC. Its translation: CASSKQGGETQYF.

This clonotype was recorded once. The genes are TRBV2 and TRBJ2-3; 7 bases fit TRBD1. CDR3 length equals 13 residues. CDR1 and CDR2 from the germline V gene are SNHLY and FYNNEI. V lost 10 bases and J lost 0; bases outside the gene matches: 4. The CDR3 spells CAKQGFSTDTQYF. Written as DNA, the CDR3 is TGTGCCAAACAGGGGTTTAGCACAGATACGCAGTATTTT.

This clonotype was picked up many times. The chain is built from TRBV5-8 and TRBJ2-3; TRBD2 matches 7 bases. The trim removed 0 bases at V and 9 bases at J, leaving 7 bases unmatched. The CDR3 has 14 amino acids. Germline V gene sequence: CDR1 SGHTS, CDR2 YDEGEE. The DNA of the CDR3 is TGTGCCAGCAGCTTGGCGGAGCGGGACGGGACGCAGTATTTT. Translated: CASSLAERDGTQYF. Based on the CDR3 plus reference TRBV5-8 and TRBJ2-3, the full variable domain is EAGVTQSPTHLIKTRGQQATLRCSPISGHTSVYWYQQALGLGLQFLLWYDEGEERNRGNFPPRFSGRQFPNYSSELNVNALELEDSALYLCASSLAERDGTQYFGPGTRLTVL.

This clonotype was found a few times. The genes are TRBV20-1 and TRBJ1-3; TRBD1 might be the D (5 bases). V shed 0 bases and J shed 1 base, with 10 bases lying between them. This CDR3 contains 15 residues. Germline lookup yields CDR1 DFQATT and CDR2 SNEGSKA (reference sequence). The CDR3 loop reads CSARDLKGSGNTIYF. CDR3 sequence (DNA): TGCAGTGCTAGAGATTTGAAGGGGTCTGGAAACACCATATATTTT.

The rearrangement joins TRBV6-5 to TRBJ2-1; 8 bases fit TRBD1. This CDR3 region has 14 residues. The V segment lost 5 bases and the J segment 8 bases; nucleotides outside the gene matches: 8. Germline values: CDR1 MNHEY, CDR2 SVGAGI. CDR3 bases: TGTGCCAGCAGTCGACAGGGGTTTTACGATGAGCAGTTCTTC. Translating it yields CASSRQGFYDEQFF.

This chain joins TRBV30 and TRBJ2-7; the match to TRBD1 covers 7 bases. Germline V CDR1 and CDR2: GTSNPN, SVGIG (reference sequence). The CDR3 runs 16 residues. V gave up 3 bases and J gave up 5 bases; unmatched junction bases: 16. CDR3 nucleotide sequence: TGTGCCTGGAGGCCAGGACCGGGACAGCGCCTCGACGAGCAGTACTTC. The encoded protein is CAWRPGPGQRLDEQYF. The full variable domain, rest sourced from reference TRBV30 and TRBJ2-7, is SQTIHQWPATLVQPVGSPLSLECTVEGTSNPNLYWYRQAAGRGLQLLFYSVGIGQISSEVPQNLSASRPQDRQFILSSKKLLLSDSGFYLCAWRPGPGQRLDEQYFGPGTRLTVT.

CDR3 DNA sequence: TGTGCCAGCAGCGTAGATTCAGGCTCACCCACTGAAGCTTTCTTT. This encodes CASSVDSGSPTEAFF. The chain employs TRBV9 and TRBJ1-1; D uncertain. V shed 0 bases and J shed 4 bases, with 13 bases lying between them. This CDR3 comprises 15 residues. Per germline, CDR1 SGDLS and CDR2 YYNGEE.

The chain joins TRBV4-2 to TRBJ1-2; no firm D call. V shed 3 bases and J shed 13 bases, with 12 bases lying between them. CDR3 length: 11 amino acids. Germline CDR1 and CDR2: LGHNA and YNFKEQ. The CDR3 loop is CASSHFWRPTF. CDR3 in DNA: TGTGCCAGCAGCCACTTCTGGCGGCCCACCTTC.

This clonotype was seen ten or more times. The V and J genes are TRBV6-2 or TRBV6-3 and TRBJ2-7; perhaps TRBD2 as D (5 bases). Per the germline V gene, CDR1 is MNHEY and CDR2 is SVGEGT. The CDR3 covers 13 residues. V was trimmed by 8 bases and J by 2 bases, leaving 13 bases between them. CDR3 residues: CASGNSGAYEQYF. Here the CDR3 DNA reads TGTGCCAGCGGTAACTCCGGGGCCTACGAGCAGTACTTC.

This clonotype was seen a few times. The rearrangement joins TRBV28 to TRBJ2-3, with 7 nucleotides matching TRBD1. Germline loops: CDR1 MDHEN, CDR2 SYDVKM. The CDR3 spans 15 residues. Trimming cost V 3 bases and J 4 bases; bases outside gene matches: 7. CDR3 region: CASSFFTGEADTQYF. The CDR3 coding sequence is TGTGCCAGCAGTTTCTTTACAGGGGAAGCAGATACGCAGTATTTT. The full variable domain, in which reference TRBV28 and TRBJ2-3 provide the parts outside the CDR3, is DVKVTQSSRYLVKRTGEKVFLECVQDMDHENMFWYRQDPGLGLRLIYFSYDVKMKEKGDIPEGYSVSREKKERFSLILESASTNQTSMYLCASSFFTGEADTQYFGPGTRLTVL.

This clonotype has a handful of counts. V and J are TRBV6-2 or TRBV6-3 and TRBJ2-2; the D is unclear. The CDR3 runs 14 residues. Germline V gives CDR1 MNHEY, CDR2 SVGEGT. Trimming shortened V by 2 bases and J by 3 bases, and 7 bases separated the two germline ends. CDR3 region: CASSYTADTGELFF. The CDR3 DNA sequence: TGTGCCAGCAGTTACACGGCGGACACCGGGGAGCTGTTTTTT.

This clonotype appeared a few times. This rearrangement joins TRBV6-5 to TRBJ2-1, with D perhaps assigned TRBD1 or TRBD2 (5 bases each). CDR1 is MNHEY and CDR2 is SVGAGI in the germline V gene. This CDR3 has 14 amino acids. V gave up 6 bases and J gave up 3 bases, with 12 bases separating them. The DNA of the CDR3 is TGTGCCAGCAGGGAAACGAGGGGCTACAATGAGCAGTTCTTC. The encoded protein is CASRETRGYNEQFF.

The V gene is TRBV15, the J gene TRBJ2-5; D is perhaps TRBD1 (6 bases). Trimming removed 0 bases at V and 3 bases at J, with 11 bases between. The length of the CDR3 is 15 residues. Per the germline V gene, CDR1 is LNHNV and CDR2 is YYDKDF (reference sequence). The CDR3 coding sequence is TGTGCCACCAGCAGAGATCCGGCAGGGGAAGAGACCCAGTACTTC. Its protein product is CATSRDPAGEETQYF.

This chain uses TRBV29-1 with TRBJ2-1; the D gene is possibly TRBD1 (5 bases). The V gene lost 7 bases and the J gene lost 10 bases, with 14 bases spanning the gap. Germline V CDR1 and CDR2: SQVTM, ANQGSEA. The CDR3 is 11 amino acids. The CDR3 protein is CSGQFSREQFF. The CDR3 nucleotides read TGCAGCGGACAGTTCTCTAGAGAGCAGTTCTTC.

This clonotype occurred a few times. This CDR3 reads CASSYKQGTGNTEAFF. The CDR3 region has the DNA TGTGCCAGCAGTTACAAACAGGGAACGGGGAACACTGAAGCTTTCTTT. The V and J genes are TRBV6-2 or TRBV6-3 and TRBJ1-1; tentative D call: TRBD1 (6 bases). V lost 2 bases and J 1 base, leaving 14 bases between the germline ends. The germline gives CDR1 MNHEY, CDR2 SVGEGT. The CDR3 covers 16 residues.

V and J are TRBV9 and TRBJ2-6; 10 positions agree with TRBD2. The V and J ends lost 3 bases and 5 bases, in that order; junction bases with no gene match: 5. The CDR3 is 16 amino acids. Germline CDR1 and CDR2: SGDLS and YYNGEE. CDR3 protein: CASSASGLARANVLTF. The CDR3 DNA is TGTGCCAGCAGCGCTTCGGGACTAGCGAGGGCCAACGTCCTGACTTTC.

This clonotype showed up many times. This chain's CDR3 is CASSQDRSVSGDTQYF. The CDR3 nucleotides are TGTGCCAGCAGCCAAGATAGGAGCGTGTCAGGGGATACGCAGTATTTT. The chain couples TRBV3-1 to TRBJ2-3; tentatively, D is TRBD1 (5 bases). Looked up from germline, CDR1 is LGHDT and CDR2 is YNNKEL (reference sequence). The ends were cut back, 0 bases at V and 6 bases at J, with 16 bases in the middle. CDR3 size: 16 residues.

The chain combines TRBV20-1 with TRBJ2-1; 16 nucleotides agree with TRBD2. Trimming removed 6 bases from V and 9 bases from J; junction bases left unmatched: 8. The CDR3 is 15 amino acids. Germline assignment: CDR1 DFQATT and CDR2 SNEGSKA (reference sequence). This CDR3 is CSASGTSGRAFEQFF. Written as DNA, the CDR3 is TGCAGTGCCTCGGGGACTAGCGGGAGGGCCTTTGAGCAGTTCTTC.

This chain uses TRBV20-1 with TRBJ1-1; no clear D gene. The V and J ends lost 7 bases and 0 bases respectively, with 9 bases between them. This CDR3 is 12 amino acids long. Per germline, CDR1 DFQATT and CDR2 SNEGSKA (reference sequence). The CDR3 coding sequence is TGCAGTGGACCAGTCATGAACACTGAAGCTTTCTTT. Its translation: CSGPVMNTEAFF.

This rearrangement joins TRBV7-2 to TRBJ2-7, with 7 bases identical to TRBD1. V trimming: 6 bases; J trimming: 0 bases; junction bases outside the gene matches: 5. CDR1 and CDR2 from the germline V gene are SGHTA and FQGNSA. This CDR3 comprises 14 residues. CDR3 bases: TGTGCCAGCAGGACGACAGGGTTCTCCTACGAGCAGTACTTC. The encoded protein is CASRTTGFSYEQYF.